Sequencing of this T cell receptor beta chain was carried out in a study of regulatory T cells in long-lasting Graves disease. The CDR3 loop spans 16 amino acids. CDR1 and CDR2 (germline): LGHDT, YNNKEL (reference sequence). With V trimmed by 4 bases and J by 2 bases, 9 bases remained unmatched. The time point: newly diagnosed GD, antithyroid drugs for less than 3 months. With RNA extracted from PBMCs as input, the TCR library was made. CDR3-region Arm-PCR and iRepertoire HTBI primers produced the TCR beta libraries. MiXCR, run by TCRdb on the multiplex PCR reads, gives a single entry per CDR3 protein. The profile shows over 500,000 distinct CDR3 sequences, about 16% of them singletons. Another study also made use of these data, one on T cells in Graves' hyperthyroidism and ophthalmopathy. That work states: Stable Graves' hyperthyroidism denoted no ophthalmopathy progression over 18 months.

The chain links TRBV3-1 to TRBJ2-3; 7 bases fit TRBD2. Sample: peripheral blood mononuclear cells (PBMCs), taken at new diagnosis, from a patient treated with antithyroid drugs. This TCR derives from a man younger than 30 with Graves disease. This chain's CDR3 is CASSPGASGPTDTQYF. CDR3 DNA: TGTGCCAGCAGCCCCGGGGCTAGCGGTCCCACAGATACGCAGTATTTT.